The present TCR beta chain was sequenced within a study of blood T cell repertoires in COVID-19. Study-level information: The United States, Italy and Spain provided the acute and convalescent COVID-19 samples. The cDNA or gDNA used as material had been derived from T cells, B-cell-depleted T cells, or PBMCs.

In the authors' workflow: By means of reference gene primer amplification, nucleated cell counts were estimated. The table came from immunoSEQ multiplex PCR; TCRdb's copy has only in-frame clones and leaves some out. For V, J and clone size, that table is used; D and trimming come from the DNA. This table holds fewer than 120,000 clones, less than 85% found once. Trimming removed 0 bases from V and 5 bases from J; junction bases left unmatched: 7. Germline V gene data show CDR1 as SNHLY and CDR2 as FYNNEI. CDR3 length: 16 residues. There are a few counts of this clone. V gene TRBV2 combines with J gene TRBJ2-5; 9 positions match TRBD2. This TCR was sampled from a woman older than 75 with acute or convalescent COVID-19. Sequencing was carried out using peripheral blood. The chain's CDR3 is CASSEAGRGGLETQYF. The CDR3 nucleotides read TGTGCCAGCAGTGAAGCCGGGCGGGGGGGCCTTGAGACCCAGTACTTC.